The 18 T cell receptor beta chains listed next were all sequenced from one sample in a study of T-cell memory formation after mild COVID-19. TCRdb processed the 5' RACE reads anew with MiXCR; each CDR3 protein has one entry. This table has under 700,000 distinct CDR3 sequences, 20% appearing once. Sequencing used PBMCs or a T cell subset sorted from them (not recorded which). The receptors derive from an adult woman who had mild COVID-19 (a few samples of this study predate the infection). Cell type and time point are not known.

The rearrangement uses TRBV6-6 and TRBJ2-3; 8 bases map to TRBD2. Germline trimming cut 3 bases from V and 1 base from J; bases unmatched to any gene: 12. Germline values: CDR1 MNHNY, CDR2 SVGAGI (reference sequence). The CDR3 consists of 18 residues. The CDR3 nucleotides read TGTGCCAGCAGTTATTTCCCTCGATTGCGGGAGGGCACAGATACGCAGTATTTT. Encoded protein: CASSYFPRLREGTDTQYF.

The V call is TRBV14, the J call TRBJ1-1, with 8 bases lining up with TRBD1. CDR1 is SGHDN, CDR2 FVKESK, per germline. This CDR3 has 14 amino acids. Unmatched junction bases numbered 1, after V lost 4 bases and J lost 0 bases. CDR3 bases: TGTGCCAGCAGCCGCAGGGGGCTGAACACTGAAGCTTTCTTT. Translating it yields CASSRRGLNTEAFF. Full variable domain (outside the CDR3, taken from reference TRBV14 and TRBJ1-1): EAGVTQFPSHSVIEKGQTVTLRCDPISGHDNLYWYRRVMGKEIKFLLHFVKESKQDESGMPNNRFLAERTGGTYSTLKVQPAELEDSGVYFCASSRRGLNTEAFFGQGTRLTVV.

CDR3: CSARARGETGGMQGNTIYF. The CDR3 DNA reads TGCAGTGCCCGGGCACGGGGAGAGACGGGTGGCATGCAGGGAAACACCATATATTTT. The genes are TRBV20-1 and TRBJ1-3; D uncertain. There are 19 residues in the CDR3. The germline V gene encodes CDR1 DFQATT and CDR2 SNEGSKA (reference sequence). V dropped 6 bases and J dropped 4 bases, with 31 bases sitting between them.

The rearrangement joins TRBV4-3 to TRBJ2-3; 13 bases match TRBD2. With 4 bases clipped from V and 3 bases from J, the junction kept 4 bases outside the gene matches. CDR3 size: 16 residues. Looked up from germline, CDR1 is LGHNA and CDR2 is YSLEER. The CDR3 coding sequence is TGCGCCAGCAGCCGGACTAGCGGGAGTTTGACAGATACGCAGTATTTT. Its translation: CASSRTSGSLTDTQYF.

The chain couples TRBV6-5 to TRBJ2-1, with a weak D call TRBD1 (5 bases). The V gene lost 2 bases and the J gene lost 9 bases, with 14 bases spanning the gap. CDR3 size: 14 residues. Looked up from germline, CDR1 is MNHEY and CDR2 is SVGAGI. The CDR3 coding sequence is TGTGCCAGCAGTTACGTGAGGCCAGGGTCTGAGCAGTTCTTC. It is translated as CASSYVRPGSEQFF.

V usage is TRBV20-1 and J usage is TRBJ2-7; D uncertain. With 0 bases removed from V and 6 bases from J, the gap between germline ends came to 9 bases. CDR1 DFQATT and CDR2 SNEGSKA come from the germline V gene (reference sequence). The CDR3 loop spans 12 amino acids. For the CDR3, the DNA is TGCAGTGCTAGAGATCCCCCGAGCGAGCAGTACTTC. It is translated as CSARDPPSEQYF.

The chain recombines TRBV7-6 with TRBJ2-2; D remains unclear. Trimming stripped 5 bases from V and 0 bases from J, with 16 bases between. Per germline, CDR1 SGHVS and CDR2 FNYEAQ. CDR3 length equals 17 residues. The CDR3 DNA reads TGTGCCAGCAGCACCACCGACACAGCCGCGAACACCGGGGAGCTGTTTTTT. Its translation is CASSTTDTAANTGELFF.

The chain has TRBV29-1 and TRBJ1-1, with 7 bases identical to TRBD1. The CDR3 extends over 12 amino acids. V lost 6 bases, J lost 3 bases, and 4 bases stayed unmatched. CDR1 is SQVTM, CDR2 ANQGSEA, per germline. CDR3 coding DNA: TGCAGCGTCGGCAGGGGGGACACTGAAGCTTTCTTT. As protein: CSVGRGDTEAFF.

This chain links TRBV25-1 with TRBJ2-7, with 10 bases identical to TRBD1. The CDR3 totals 15 residues. V shed 1 base, J shed 2 bases, and the junction held 2 bases outside the gene matches. Germline assignment: CDR1 MGHDK and CDR2 SYGVNS. CDR3 sequence (DNA): TGTGCCAGCAGTGAATGGGGGACAGGGGCCTACGAGCAGTACTTC. Translation: CASSEWGTGAYEQYF.

The chain uses TRBV7-9 and TRBJ1-2; 8 bases line up with TRBD1. V was clipped by 5 bases and J by 6 bases; unmatched bases: 2. Per germline, CDR1 SEHNR and CDR2 FQNEAQ (reference sequence). CDR3 length equals 12 residues. CDR3 bases: TGTGCCAGCAGCCGGACAGGGAATGGCTACACCTTC. Protein: CASSRTGNGYTF.

The chain recombines TRBV2 with TRBJ1-3; TRBD1 aligns across 7 bases. CDR3 length: 15 amino acids. The germline CDR1 and CDR2 sequences are SNHLY and FYNNEI. The V gene end was trimmed by 5 bases and the J gene end by 2 bases; junction bases not matched to a gene: 6. In DNA, the CDR3 is TGTGCCAGCAGTCAAACCGACAGGGCTGGAAACACCATATATTTT. This gives the protein CASSQTDRAGNTIYF.

The V gene is TRBV7-2, the J gene TRBJ2-5; D remains ambiguous. Germline V CDR1 and CDR2: SGHTA, FQGNSA. V was pared by 1 base and J by 7 bases, with 16 bases between. CDR3 length: 15 amino acids. In nucleotides, the CDR3 is TGTGCCAGCAGCTTAGGTTGGACGGCAATGGGGACCCAGTACTTC. Its translation is CASSLGWTAMGTQYF.

This clonotype was seen a few times. The chain carries TRBV12-3 or TRBV12-4 and TRBJ1-1; D call uncertain. The CDR3 totals 11 residues. V was clipped by 1 base and J by 10 bases, with 7 bases between them. The CDR3 DNA reads as TGTGCCAGCAGTTTAGGAGGGAGAGCTTTCTTT. Its translation is CASSLGGRAFF.

J is TRBJ2-1 and V is TRBV4-3; 13 bases match TRBD2. Germline loops: CDR1 LGHNA, CDR2 YSLEER. Germline trimming cut 4 bases from V and 4 bases from J; bases unmatched to any gene: 4. The CDR3 runs 16 residues. The CDR3 reads CASSRGTSGIYNEQFF. CDR3 nucleotides: TGCGCCAGCAGCCGAGGGACTAGCGGGATATACAATGAGCAGTTCTTC.

The chain joins TRBV6-6 to TRBJ1-3; perhaps TRBD1 as D (6 bases). Trimming left V 1 base short and J 4 bases short, with 11 bases between. Germline V gives CDR1 MNHNY, CDR2 SVGAGI (reference sequence). The CDR3 runs 15 residues. As DNA, the CDR3 is TGTGCCAGCAGTTACTACTCCGGACAGGGAAACACCATATATTTT. Its translation is CASSYYSGQGNTIYF.

This clonotype was observed at least ten times. V gene TRBV7-9 combines with J gene TRBJ1-5, with D possibly matching TRBD1 (5 bases). Per germline, CDR1 SEHNR and CDR2 FQNEAQ (reference sequence). V was pared by 1 base and J by 7 bases, with 8 bases between. The CDR3 totals 13 residues. DNA for the CDR3: TGTGCCAGCAGCTTAGGGGGGAGACAGCCCCAGCATTTT. This sequence encodes CASSLGGRQPQHF.

The genes are TRBV11-3 and TRBJ1-3, with D maybe TRBD1 (6 bases). CDR1 is SGHNT, CDR2 YENEEA, per germline. There are 15 residues in the CDR3. V lost 5 bases to trimming and J lost 2 bases, with 13 bases between them. DNA of the CDR3: TGTGCCAGCAGCCTCCCCACAGGGACTGGAAACACCATATATTTT. This gives the protein CASSLPTGTGNTIYF.

The V and J genes are TRBV2 and TRBJ2-1; D is perhaps TRBD2 (6 bases). V was pared by 3 bases and J by 2 bases, with 11 bases between. Germline loops: CDR1 SNHLY, CDR2 FYNNEI. The CDR3 sequence is 15 residues long. The CDR3 loop is CASSDAGFTYNEQFF. The DNA for the CDR3 is TGTGCCAGCAGTGATGCGGGGTTCACCTACAATGAGCAGTTCTTC. Full variable domain (outside the CDR3, taken from reference TRBV2 and TRBJ2-1): EPEVTQTPSHQVTQMGQEVILRCVPISNHLYFYWYRQILGQKVEFLVSFYNNEISEKSEIFDDQFSVERPDGSNFTLKIRSTKLEDSAMYFCASSDAGFTYNEQFFGPGTRLTVL.